Sequencing of this T cell receptor beta chain was carried out in a study of shared clonotypes between healthy human individuals. Overall study context: In total, the donors were two women and a few men aged 18 to 49.

Naive CD8 cells comprised CD45RO-negative, CCR7-positively selected cells, excluding terminally differentiated effector memory CD45RA+ cells. The germline V gene has CDR1 MNHNS and CDR2 SASEGT. J was trimmed by 0 bases and V by 6 bases; bases with no gene match: 1. The CDR3 length is 14 residues. Sorted-subset replicate PCRs used 150 to 200 ng of genomic DNA. This amount corresponded to approximately 30,000 T cell genomes. Some clones are missing from TCRdb's copy, which holds only in-frame ones; the method was immunoSEQ multiplex PCR. Of approximately 2,000,000 clones in the sample, 85% to 95% were seen once.

The chain employs TRBV6-1 and TRBJ1-1; 10 nucleotides align to TRBD1. The receptor was isolated from a young man in good health. Some clones in this sample may be carry-over from other donors' samples. The sample taken for sequencing was naive CD8+ T cells from PBMCs. In DNA form, the CDR3 reads TGTGCCAGCAGGACAGGGGGCTTGAACACTGAAGCTTTCTTT. Its protein product is CASRTGGLNTEAFF.